The 15 T cell receptor beta chains reported below all come from one sample, sequenced in a study of T cell repertoires in cytomegalovirus infection. Their specific antigens are unknown. Using its own MiXCR run on the reads, TCRdb lists one record per CDR3 protein. The profile covers nearly 700,000 distinct CDR3 sequences, with 30% to 35% appearing a single time and 15% to 20% taken by the ten largest. The sample in question was cultured PBMCs, obtained from culture after CMV antigen stimulation. The receptors here all came from a human donor in good health (CMV status not recorded). Some clones in this sample may be carry-over from other donors' samples.

The chain combines TRBV10-3 with TRBJ2-7; 9 bases map to TRBD2. The germline V gene has CDR1 ENHRY and CDR2 SYGVKD. The CDR3 covers 14 residues. Losses at the gene ends were 3 bases for V and 6 bases for J; bases not matched to a gene: 6. The CDR3 is CAISDSGLAGEQYF. CDR3 coding DNA: TGTGCCATCAGTGACTCGGGACTAGCAGGCGAGCAGTACTTC.

This clonotype was counted between two and nine times. V usage is TRBV6-2 or TRBV6-3 and J usage is TRBJ2-1; weak D call: TRBD2 (5 bases). The V and J ends lost 6 bases and 12 bases respectively, with 15 bases between them. This CDR3 has 12 amino acids. CDR1 is MNHEY and CDR2 is SVGEGT in the germline V gene. CDR3 region: CASSQPPRGQFF. In DNA, the CDR3 is TGTGCCAGCAGCCAACCTCCTCGGGGGCAGTTCTTC.

The V and J genes are TRBV12-3 or TRBV12-4 and TRBJ1-4; D is possibly TRBD1 (6 bases). V dropped 1 base and J dropped 1 base, with 13 bases sitting between them. The CDR3 is made up of 17 amino acids. The CDR3 DNA is TGTGCCAGCAGTTTAGACCACCAACAGGGAACTAATGAAAAACTGTTTTTT. It encodes CASSLDHQQGTNEKLFF.

This clonotype occurred a few times. This chain connects TRBV20-1 to TRBJ2-4; the D is unclear. The germline CDR1 and CDR2 sequences are DFQATT and SNEGSKA (reference sequence). Trimming took 0 bases from V and 0 from J, leaving 3 bases between them. The CDR3 contains 13 residues. The CDR3 DNA reads TGCAGTGCTAGAGATCTAGCCAAAAACATTCAGTACTTC. Protein product: CSARDLAKNIQYF.

The chain links TRBV19 to TRBJ1-5; D is undetermined. The CDR3 contains 13 residues. The V and J ends lost 3 bases and 4 bases respectively, with 7 bases between them. Germline CDR1 LNHDA, CDR2 SQIVND (reference sequence). The chain's CDR3 is CASSMTGNQPQHF. CDR3 bases: TGTGCCAGTAGTATGACGGGGAATCAGCCCCAGCATTTT.

V gene TRBV4-3 combines with J gene TRBJ2-1, with no clear D. Germline CDR1 is LGHNA and CDR2 is YSLEER. Trimming took 4 bases from V and 7 from J, leaving 14 bases between them. The CDR3 consists of 14 residues. The CDR3 sequence: CASSPSIERNEQFF. DNA for the CDR3: TGCGCCAGCAGCCCCTCAATAGAACGTAATGAGCAGTTCTTC.

This clonotype appeared a few times. J is TRBJ1-2 and V is TRBV2, with D uncertain. CDR3 length: 12 amino acids. With 11 bases removed from V and 4 bases from J, the gap between germline ends came to 14 bases. Germline loops: CDR1 SNHLY, CDR2 FYNNEI. CDR3 coding DNA: TGTGCCGGGAACAGAAACTTCTATGGCTACACCTTC. Its translation is CAGNRNFYGYTF. Using reference TRBV2 and TRBJ1-2 for the parts outside the CDR3, the full variable domain is EPEVTQTPSHQVTQMGQEVILRCVPISNHLYFYWYRQILGQKVEFLVSFYNNEISEKSEIFDDQFSVERPDGSNFTLKIRSTKLEDSAMYFCAGNRNFYGYTFGSGTRLTVV.

This clonotype has just one count. V gene TRBV11-2 combines with J gene TRBJ2-2; 7 nucleotides align to TRBD2. The CDR3 totals 18 residues. The germline CDR1 and CDR2 sequences are SGHAT and FQNNGV. Trimming removed 11 bases from V and 0 bases from J; junction bases left unmatched: 18. CDR3 region: CAGWGLRRKDPNTGELFF. For the CDR3, the DNA is TGTGCCGGGTGGGGACTAAGAAGGAAAGATCCGAACACCGGGGAGCTGTTTTTT.

The chain recombines TRBV12-3 or TRBV12-4 with TRBJ1-2; no firm D call. V dropped 4 bases and J dropped 1 base, with 7 bases sitting between them. The CDR3 sequence is 13 residues long. The CDR3 bases are TGTGCCAGCAGTTCTAGCCTTAACTATGGCTACACCTTC. Amino acid sequence: CASSSSLNYGYTF.

This clonotype was seen a handful of times. This chain connects TRBV6-2 or TRBV6-3 to TRBJ2-2, with a possible D match to TRBD1 (5 bases). The length of the CDR3 is 14 residues. The V end lost 2 bases, the J end lost 5 bases, and 9 bases lay between the germline ends. CDR1 is MNHEY, CDR2 SVGEGT, per germline. In DNA form, the CDR3 reads TGTGCCAGCAGTTACGATCAGGGTACCGGGGAGCTGTTTTTT. It yields the protein CASSYDQGTGELFF.

This clonotype was counted only a few times. The gene calls are TRBV6-6 and TRBJ2-5; D tentatively fits TRBD1 or TRBD2 (6 bases each). CDR1 is MNHNY and CDR2 is SVGAGI in the germline V gene (reference sequence). CDR3 length: 14 amino acids. Deletions cut 6 bases from V and 7 bases from J, with 18 bases between. CDR3 protein: CASSSLRGDGTQYF. Written as DNA, the CDR3 is TGTGCCAGCAGCTCTCTTAGGGGGGACGGGACCCAGTACTTC.

This chain uses TRBV7-6 with TRBJ2-1; 11 bases are a match to TRBD2. This CDR3 has 16 amino acids. Looked up from germline, CDR1 is SGHVS and CDR2 is FNYEAQ. V shed 6 bases and J 2 bases; nucleotides not matched to a gene: 6. CDR3 sequence: CASSGLAGGAYNEQFF. In DNA, the CDR3 is TGTGCCAGCAGTGGCTTAGCGGGGGGGGCCTACAATGAGCAGTTCTTC. The full variable domain, with the rest looked up from reference TRBV7-6 and TRBJ2-1, is GAGVSQSPRYKVTKRGQDVALRCDPISGHVSLYWYRQALGQGPEFLTYFNYEAQQDKSGLPNDRFSAERPEGSISTLTIQRTEQRDSAMYRCASSGLAGGAYNEQFFGPGTRLTVL.

The chain combines TRBV10-1 with TRBJ2-7; a weak D match, TRBD2 (5 bases). Per the germline V gene, CDR1 is WNHNN and CDR2 is SYGVQD (reference sequence). The V end lost 10 bases, the J end lost 2 bases, and 15 bases lay between the germline ends. This CDR3 is built from 13 residues. The CDR3 reads CAMEALVPYEQYF. In nucleotides, the CDR3 is TGCGCCATGGAGGCGCTGGTTCCCTACGAGCAGTACTTC.

V is TRBV3-1 and J is TRBJ1-5; 7 bases fit TRBD1. The CDR3 runs to 14 residues. V lost 1 base to trimming and J lost 8 bases; unmatched junction nucleotides: 5. Germline CDR1 and CDR2: LGHDT and YNNKEL (reference sequence). Written as DNA, the CDR3 is TGTGCCAGCAGCCAAGGGACAGGTGGTGAGCCCCAGCATTTT. Translating gives CASSQGTGGEPQHF.

This clonotype appeared many times. An end of the junction does not agree with germline; a read error may underlie this. V usage is TRBV7-8 and J usage is TRBJ2-7; D remains unclear. The CDR3 sequence is 13 residues long. In germline, CDR1 is SGHVS, CDR2 FQNEAQ. This CDR3 is CASSSATQYGQYF. The CDR3 DNA reads as TGTGCCAGCAGCTCAGCGACACAGTACGGGCAGTACTTC. The whole variable domain, filled in from reference TRBV7-8 and TRBJ2-7, reads GAGVSQSPRYKVAKRGQDVALRCDPISGHVSLFWYQQALGQGPEFLTYFQNEAQLDKSGLPSDRFFAERPEGSVSTLKIQRTQQEDSAVYLCASSSATQYGQYFGPGTRLTVT.